Following are 20 T cell receptor beta chains from one sample sequenced in a study of OX40 agonist ivuxolimab in advanced cancers. The data were produced by immunoSEQ multiplex PCR, yet TCRdb's version contains in-frame clones alone and is incomplete. The sample includes 65,000 to 90,000 clones, about 88% of them seen just once. Specimen: CD4+ or CD8+ T cells sorted from blood, collected in a trial of the OX40 agonist ivuxolimab. The receptors stem from an adult with an advanced solid tumor such as melanoma, head and neck, liver or kidney cancer.

The rearrangement uses TRBV5-1 and TRBJ2-3; possibly TRBD2 for D (6 bases). The CDR3 loop spans 13 amino acids. In germline, CDR1 is SGHRS, CDR2 YFSETQ. V was pared by 0 bases and J by 6 bases, with 8 bases between. The CDR3 sequence is CASSLEAGDTQYF. Written as DNA, the CDR3 is TGCGCCAGCAGCTTGGAGGCGGGGGATACGCAGTATTTT.

The J gene is TRBJ2-7, the V gene TRBV5-1; 8 nucleotides align to TRBD2. Germline V gene sequence: CDR1 SGHRS, CDR2 YFSETQ. Trimming took 0 bases from V and 6 from J; bases not matched to a gene: 2. CDR3 length equals 13 residues. The chain's CDR3 is CASSLGTSSEQYF. CDR3 nucleotides: TGCGCCAGCAGCTTGGGGACTAGCTCCGAGCAGTACTTC.

The chain couples TRBV18 to TRBJ1-5; possible D gene TRBD1, 5 bases. Trimming pared 6 bases from V and 5 bases from J, leaving 20 bases between. This CDR3 comprises 16 residues. Germline CDR1 reads KGHSH; CDR2 reads LQKENI. For the CDR3, the DNA is TGTGCCAGCTCGTTCGCCTCGGGACGTGGGGATCAGCCCCAGCATTTT. Amino acid sequence: CASSFASGRGDQPQHF.

The chain employs TRBV28 and TRBJ1-5; TRBD1 aligns across 9 bases. Per germline, CDR1 MDHEN and CDR2 SYDVKM. J gave up 4 bases and V 6 bases, and 13 bases lay outside the gene matches. This CDR3 is 17 amino acids long. The CDR3 DNA reads TGTGCCAGCAGAACAGGGGGCGGAAAGGGACGAAATCAGCCCCAGCATTTT. Its protein product is CASRTGGGKGRNQPQHF.

The V and J genes are TRBV9 and TRBJ2-3; 9 nucleotides match TRBD2. J was trimmed by 6 bases and V by 0 bases; bases with no gene match: 5. Germline V gene lookup returns CDR1 SGDLS and CDR2 YYNGEE. CDR3 size: 15 residues. The CDR3 nucleotides are TGTGCCAGCAGCGTAGTAGGGACTAGCCTTGATACGCAGTATTTT. This gives the protein CASSVVGTSLDTQYF.

This chain connects TRBV6-1 to TRBJ1-1; D call uncertain. The V gene lost 5 bases and the J gene lost 1 base, with 5 bases spanning the gap. CDR3 length equals 12 residues. CDR1 and CDR2 (germline): MNHNS, SASEGT. The CDR3 DNA reads TGTGCCAGCAGTACCGGGAACACTGAAGCTTTCTTT. Protein sequence: CASSTGNTEAFF.

This clone was counted once. This chain connects TRBV5-1 to TRBJ2-6; D not resolved. Germline V gene sequence: CDR1 SGHRS, CDR2 YFSETQ. The length of the CDR3 is 15 residues. V was clipped by 2 bases and J by 1 base, with 7 bases between them. The CDR3 sequence is CASSLGQSGANVLTF. CDR3 bases: TGCGCCAGCAGCTTAGGGCAATCTGGGGCCAACGTCCTGACTTTC.

The CDR3 DNA reads as TGTGCCAGCAGCCTACGCAGGACAGGGAACTATGGCTACACCTTC. Translated, it gives CASSLRRTGNYGYTF. The chain carries TRBV7-2 and TRBJ1-2, with 8 nucleotides matching TRBD1. In germline, CDR1 is SGHTA, CDR2 FQGNSA. V lost 5 bases, J lost 2 bases, and 7 bases stayed unmatched. The CDR3 is 15 amino acids.

This clone turned up a few times. The CDR3 bases are TGTGCCACCGAGGGGGACACTGAAGCTTTCTTT. Residues: CATEGDTEAFF. The genes are TRBV28 and TRBJ1-1, with TRBD1 as a possible D gene (6 bases). The CDR3 extends over 11 amino acids. Germline lookup yields CDR1 MDHEN and CDR2 SYDVKM. Trimming pared 10 bases from V and 3 bases from J, leaving 9 bases between.

The CDR3 bases are TGTGCCAGCATACAGGGGGGAGTTAGCACAGATACGCAGTATTTT. Its translation: CASIQGGVSTDTQYF. The rearrangement links TRBV2 to TRBJ2-3, with 8 bases lining up with TRBD1. CDR3 length: 15 residues. Germline CDR1 SNHLY, CDR2 FYNNEI. Germline trimming cut 7 bases from V and 0 bases from J; bases unmatched to any gene: 6.

This chain links TRBV11-1 with TRBJ2-2; D unresolved. In germline, CDR1 is SGHAT, CDR2 FQDESV (reference sequence). The V end lost 5 bases, the J end lost 4 bases, and 17 bases lay between the germline ends. The length of the CDR3 is 16 residues. CDR3 DNA: TGTGCCAGCAGCCCCGGATCACACACTCGCACCGGGGAGCTGTTTTTT. Translation: CASSPGSHTRTGELFF.

J is TRBJ2-3 and V is TRBV25-1; a weak D match, TRBD2 (6 bases). CDR1 and CDR2 from the germline V gene are MGHDK and SYGVNS. V was trimmed by 10 bases and J by 1 base, leaving 12 bases between them. This CDR3 region has 13 residues. The CDR3 is CATHTGGTDTQYF. For the CDR3, the DNA is TGTGCCACCCACACGGGAGGCACAGATACGCAGTATTTT.

The chain joins TRBV6-6 to TRBJ2-2, with TRBD1 matching 9 bases. Germline trimming cut 10 bases from V and 7 bases from J; bases unmatched to any gene: 7. Germline lookup yields CDR1 MNHNY and CDR2 SVGAGI (reference sequence). There are 13 residues in the CDR3. The CDR3 sequence is CATRDRDDGELFF. DNA of the CDR3: TGTGCCACTAGGGACAGGGATGACGGGGAGCTGTTTTTT.

The V gene is TRBV18, the J gene TRBJ1-6; D uncertain. Germline V CDR1 and CDR2: KGHSH, LQKENI. The CDR3 is made up of 15 amino acids. Deletions cut 1 base from V and 7 bases from J, with 11 bases between. Here the CDR3 reads CASSPRGELNSPLHF. The CDR3 nucleotides read TGTGCCAGCTCACCACGGGGAGAGCTCAATTCACCCCTCCACTTT.

The rearrangement links TRBV19 to TRBJ1-2, with D hard to call. The ends were cut back, 6 bases at V and 8 bases at J, with 19 bases in the middle. The CDR3 covers 14 residues. Germline V gene lookup returns CDR1 LNHDA and CDR2 SQIVND (reference sequence). DNA of the CDR3: TGTGCCAGTAGACCCCCCGACACCGCCTCGGGCTACACCTTC. This gives the protein CASRPPDTASGYTF. The whole variable domain, filled in from reference TRBV19 and TRBJ1-2, reads DGGITQSPKYLFRKEGQNVTLSCEQNLNHDAMYWYRQDPGQGLRLIYYSQIVNDFQKGDIAEGYSVSREKKESFPLTVTSAQKNPTAFYLCASRPPDTASGYTFGSGTRLTVV.

The gene calls are TRBV2 and TRBJ2-1, with D possibly TRBD2 on 5 matching bases. The germline V gene encodes CDR1 SNHLY and CDR2 FYNNEI. Trimming removed 2 bases at V and 9 bases at J, with 17 bases between. The CDR3 sequence is 15 residues long. The CDR3: CASSEQVGSTSEQFF. In DNA form, the CDR3 reads TGTGCCAGCAGTGAACAAGTGGGCTCCACTAGTGAGCAGTTCTTC.

The genes are TRBV5-1 and TRBJ2-5; the D gene is possibly TRBD2 (5 bases). CDR1 is SGHRS and CDR2 is YFSETQ in the germline V gene. V was cut by 5 bases and J by 4 bases, with 24 bases left in between. The CDR3 is made up of 17 amino acids. The CDR3: CASRIPGGIPAGETQYF. CDR3 in DNA: TGCGCCAGCAGAATCCCCGGTGGCATTCCGGCGGGAGAGACCCAGTACTTC.

This clone was recorded once. V gene TRBV2 combines with J gene TRBJ1-2, with D possibly TRBD1 on 6 matching bases. From germline, CDR1 is SNHLY and CDR2 FYNNEI. The CDR3 runs 14 residues. Trimming removed 0 bases at V and 8 bases at J, with 13 bases between. The CDR3 DNA follows: TGTGCCAGCAGTGAAGCGCCCACAGGGTACGGCTACACCTTC. Translation: CASSEAPTGYGYTF.

This clone came up a few times. V gene TRBV18 combines with J gene TRBJ1-2; TRBD1 agrees at 8 bases. This CDR3 comprises 17 residues. V was pared by 1 base and J by 6 bases, with 13 bases of the junction left unmatched. Per the germline V gene, CDR1 is KGHSH and CDR2 is LQKENI. CDR3: CASSPRLLGQDNHGYTF. CDR3 bases: TGTGCCAGCTCACCACGCCTTCTGGGACAGGACAACCATGGCTACACCTTC.

The chain couples TRBV10-2 to TRBJ2-5, with unresolved D. CDR1 WSHSY and CDR2 SAAADI come from the germline V gene. This CDR3 contains 14 residues. Trimming took off 4 bases at V and 1 base at J, with 10 bases between the two ends. The DNA of the CDR3 is TGCGCCAGCAGTGTTGGCAGGACCCAAGAGACCCAGTACTTC. Amino acids: CASSVGRTQETQYF.